This T cell receptor (beta chain) was identified in a study of T cell responses to AZD1222 COVID-19 vaccine (dated by TCRdb to about 2021). About the investigation overall: AZD1222 recipients whose second dose came at about 4 weeks and those whose second dose came at about 12 weeks were combined into one group, since spike-specific TCR depth and breadth did not differ between the two schedules. A total of about 230 trial participants underwent TCR sequencing, of whom roughly 210 received two doses of AZD1222 and 26 received two doses of the MenACWY control vaccine. Trial participants were enrolled by age into 18-55, 56-69 and 70-plus year subgroups, with approximately 150, 28 and 58 TCR-sequenced participants respectively. Study-wide findings and limitations: Conclusions about previously exposed vaccinees were limited because only six AZD1222 recipients were SARS-CoV-2 seropositive at baseline. Epitopes outside the regions mutated in the B.1.351 and B.1.1.7 variants were reportedly recognized by nearly half of the unique spike-specific TCRs. Vaccine-associated CD4 TCRs spanned the whole spike protein, with dominant responses in regions 160-218 and 743-854. After two AZD1222 doses, spike-specific TCR breadth and depth were significantly higher than at day 0 and than in MenACWY recipients. Because no samples from the day 14 peak response were available, repertoires could be characterized only after the peak T cell response. In the small 56-69-year group, the increase in depth fell short of significance, most likely because of low power. Most participants were white British and females outnumbered males, and the authors suggested that clonal diversity may have been underestimated.

The germline V end is reduced by 0 bases and the J end by 7 bases; junction bases left unmatched: 8. The CDR3, from cysteine to phenylalanine, totals 17 residues. Just CDR3 DNA is preserved here, 51 bases in frame from base 1. CDR1 and CDR2, per the germline V gene (reference sequence), are SEHNR and FQNEAQ. The CDR3 regions of human TCRbeta chains were analyzed by immunosequencing. Per the authors' processing: TCRs in the repertoires were compared against a reference library of SARS-CoV-2-specific TCRs that had been generated with the MIRA antigen-specificity platform. Breadth was defined as the fraction of unique TCRs that were SARS-CoV-2-associated. Depth was defined as the fraction of total T cells that were SARS-CoV-2-associated. Using the MIRA data, every spike-specific TCR was mapped to the spike region that the TCR reacted to and assigned to either a CD4 or a CD8 class. Log10-transformed breadth and depth values were compared by one-way ANOVA with Sidak's multiple comparisons tests. Drawn from immuneACCESS, this table holds only the in-frame rearrangements with V and J called that TCRdb kept. Clones are partly lost; checked studies trace under half to an unresolved V gene and leave the rest unexplained. From that table come the V and J calls and clone size; the DNA was used to work out D and trimming. The sample includes roughly 98,000 clones, with around nine tenths observed a single time. Of the sample, roughly an eighth falls within the top ten clones.

Comment on this clone: Its binding antigen is unknown. No clone much larger than this one lies a single base away; base qualities are absent.

The sample's time point label is to be understood as: baseline before first vaccination. Vaccinee samples came from UK trials COV001 and COV002, including a single-blind randomized controlled phase 2/3 trial of AZD1222 (ChAdOx1 nCoV-19) in healthy adults. Trial participant PBMC samples were collected at day 0 and day 28 after the second dose for TCRbeta chain sequencing. The TCR comes from an adult in good health. Here the sequenced sample was peripheral blood, taken on day 0 of AZD1222 vaccination. Recombination connected TRBV7-9 to TRBJ2-1; 11 nucleotides in the junction match TRBD2. The DNA is as follows: TGTGCCAGCAGCTTAGCGCAACGTAGCGGGAGGGCTAATGAGCAGTTCTTC. It translates to CASSLAQRSGRANEQFF.